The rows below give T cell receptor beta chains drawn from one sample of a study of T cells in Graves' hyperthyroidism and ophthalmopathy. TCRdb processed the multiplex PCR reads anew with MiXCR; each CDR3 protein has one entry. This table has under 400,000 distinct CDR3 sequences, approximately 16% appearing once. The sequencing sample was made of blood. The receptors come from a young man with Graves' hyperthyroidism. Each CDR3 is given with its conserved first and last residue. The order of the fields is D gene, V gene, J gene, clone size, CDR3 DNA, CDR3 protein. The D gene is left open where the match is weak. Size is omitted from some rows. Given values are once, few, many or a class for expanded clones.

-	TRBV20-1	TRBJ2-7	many	TGCAGTGCTCTAGTGGGGACACGTTCCTACGAGCAGTACTTC	CSALVGTRSYEQYF
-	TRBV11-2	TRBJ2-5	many	TGTGCCAGCAGCCCCGAGGACAGTCCGACCCAGTACTTC	CASSPEDSPTQYF
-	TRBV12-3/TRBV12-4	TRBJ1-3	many	TGTGCCAGCGGCGCCCGACGAGGAAACACCATATATTTT	CASGARRGNTIYF
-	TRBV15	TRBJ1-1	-	TGTGCCATCGGGACACTGAACACTGAAGCTTTCTTT	CAIGTLNTEAFF
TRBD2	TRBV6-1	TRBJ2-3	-	TGTGCCAGCACTGAAGCGGGACGGGGGACAGATACGCAGTATTTT	CASTEAGRGTDTQYF
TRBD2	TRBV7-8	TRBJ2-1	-	TGTGCCAGCAGCATACCTAGCGGGAGCTACAATGAGCAGTTCTTC	CASSIPSGSYNEQFF
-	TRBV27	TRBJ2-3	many	TGTGCCAGCACCAAGGGGTGGGGGAACACAGATACGCAGTATTTT	CASTKGWGNTDTQYF
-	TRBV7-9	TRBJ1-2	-	TGTGCCAGCAGCATACGGACAGACCTCCTGGATGGCTACACCTTC	CASSIRTDLLDGYTF
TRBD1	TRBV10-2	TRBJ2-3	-	TGCGCCAGCAGTTTTACAGGGGGCCGGATTAGCACAGATACGCAGTATTTT	CASSFTGGRISTDTQYF
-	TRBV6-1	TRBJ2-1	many	TGTGCCAGCAGCATGATGGGACTCACCTCTGGTGAGCAGTTCTTC	CASSMMGLTSGEQFF
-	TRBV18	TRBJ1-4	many	TGTGCCAGCTCGCCCAACTCTGGGGGGACTAATGAAAAACTGTTTTTT	CASSPNSGGTNEKLFF
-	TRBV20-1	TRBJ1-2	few	TGCAGTGCTAGAGCGAGTCGGGGGGAATCCATCCGACAATACTATGGCTACACCTTC	CSARASRGESIRQYYGYTF
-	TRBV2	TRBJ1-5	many	TGTGCCAGCAGTGAAGACGGGGTTGATCAGCCCCAGCATTTT	CASSEDGVDQPQHF
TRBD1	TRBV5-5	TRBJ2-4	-	TGTGCCAGCAGCTTGGGACAGGGGGCCTCAAACATTCAGTACTTC	CASSLGQGASNIQYF
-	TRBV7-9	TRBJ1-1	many	TGTGCCAGCAGCTTCAGGGGTTCGAACACTGAAGCTTTCTTT	CASSFRGSNTEAFF
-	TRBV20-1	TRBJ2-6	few	TGCAGCTTACCGGGTGGGTCTGGGGCCAACGTCCTGACTTTC	CSLPGGSGANVLTF
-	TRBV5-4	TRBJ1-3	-	TGTGCCAGCAGTCCGGACGGAGGGGGAAACACCATATATTTT	CASSPDGGGNTIYF
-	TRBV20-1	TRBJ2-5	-	TGCAGTGCTTTAATTGGGGGAGGAGAGACCCGGTACTTC	CSALIGGGETRYF
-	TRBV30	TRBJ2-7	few	TGTGCCTGGAACGGGGAGGCGGAGCAGTACTTC	CAWNGEAEQYF
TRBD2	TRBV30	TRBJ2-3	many	TGTGCCTGGAGTTCCGGGGGGAAAGATACGCAGTATTTT	CAWSSGGKDTQYF
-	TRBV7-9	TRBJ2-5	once	TGTGCCAGCAGCCAAGTTGTCCAGACCCAGTACTTC	CASSQVVQTQYF
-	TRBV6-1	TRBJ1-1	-	TGTGCCAGCACCCTGACCTACACAACACAAAGGGTGTACAACACTGAAGCTTTCTTT	CASTLTYTTQRVYNTEAFF
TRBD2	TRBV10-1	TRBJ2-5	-	TGCGCCAGCAGTGACCCCGGGACTAGCGGAGAAGAGACCCAGTACTTC	CASSDPGTSGEETQYF
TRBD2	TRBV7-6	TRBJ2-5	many	TGTGCCAGCAGCCCAGGGCGGGAGGAGACCCAGTACTTC	CASSPGREETQYF
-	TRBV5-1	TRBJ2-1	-	TGCGCCAGCAGCTTGGCTGGGGGGACCTACAATGAGCAGTTCTTC	CASSLAGGTYNEQFF
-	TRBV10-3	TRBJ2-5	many	TGTGCCACCGGTTTGGTGGATGAGACCCAGTACTTC	CATGLVDETQYF
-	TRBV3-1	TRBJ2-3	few	TGTGCCAGCAGCCAAGGTCCGGGAGTAGATACGCAGTATTTT	CASSQGPGVDTQYF
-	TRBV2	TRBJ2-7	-	TGTGCCAGCACCGGGGACCCTACGGGAGAGCAGTACTTC	CASTGDPTGEQYF
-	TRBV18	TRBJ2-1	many	TGTGCCAGCTCACCCGGGGAGGCTTACAATGCGCAGTTCTTC	CASSPGEAYNAQFF
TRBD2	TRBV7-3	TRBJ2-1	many	TGTGCCAGCAGCTTTGAACTAGCGGGAGAAAAGTTCTTC	CASSFELAGEKFF
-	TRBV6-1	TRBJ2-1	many	TGTGCCAGCAGAGAGACAGGAGGATACAATGAGCAGTTCTTC	CASRETGGYNEQFF
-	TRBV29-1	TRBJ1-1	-	TGCAGCGTAGAGGGGAACACTGAAGCTTTCTTT	CSVEGNTEAFF
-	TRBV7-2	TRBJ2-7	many	TGTGCCAGCAGCTTATCCCAACTCGAGCAGTACTTC	CASSLSQLEQYF
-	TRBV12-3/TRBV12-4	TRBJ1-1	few	TGTGCCAGCACCGTGGGGAACACTGAAGCTTTCTTT	CASTVGNTEAFF
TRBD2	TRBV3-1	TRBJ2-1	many	TGTGCCAGCAGCGAAGCGGGGGCTTTCGGCGAGCAGTTCTTC	CASSEAGAFGEQFF
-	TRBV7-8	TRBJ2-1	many	TGTGCCAGCAGCTTAGCCCTAGCCATTGAGCAGTTCTTC	CASSLALAIEQFF
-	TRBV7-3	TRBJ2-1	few	TGTGCCAGCAGCTCCGGGGGTAGGAAGGATGAGCAGTTCTTC	CASSSGGRKDEQFF
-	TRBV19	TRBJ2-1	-	TGTGCCAGTAACGGGAGCCCGGGGGGCCTTGAGCAGTTCTTC	CASNGSPGGLEQFF
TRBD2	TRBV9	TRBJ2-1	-	TGTGCCAGCAGCGAAGCGGGAGGGCCGGGCGAGCAGTTCTTC	CASSEAGGPGEQFF
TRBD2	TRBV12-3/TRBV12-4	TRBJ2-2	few	TGTGCCAGCAGTTTACCTAGACTAGCGGGTAACACCGGGGAGCTGTTTTTT	CASSLPRLAGNTGELFF
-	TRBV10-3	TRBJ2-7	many	TGTGCCATCAGTAGGACGGATTCCTACGAGCAGTACTTC	CAISRTDSYEQYF
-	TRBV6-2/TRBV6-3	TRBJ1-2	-	TGTGCCAGCAGCTCACGGTCTAACTATGGCTACACCTTC	CASSSRSNYGYTF
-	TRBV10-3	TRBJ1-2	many	TGTGCCATCGGCCGGGACAAGCAAAAAGGCGCCTATGGCTACACCTTC	CAIGRDKQKGAYGYTF